These T cell receptor beta chains were read from a single sample in a study of post-analysis software for immune sequencing data. TCRdb recomputed calls from the PCR reads with MiXCR, one row per CDR3 protein. The sample has hundreds of thousands of distinct CDR3 sequences; around 40% are singletons. The sequenced material came from blood. These receptors all come from a girl between 10 and 17 years old with multiple sclerosis. Each CDR3 is given with its conserved first and last residue. The D gene is left open where the match is weak. Some rows mark clone size as missing; the rest say once, few, many or name a class of expanded clone.

CDR3 DNA	CDR3 protein	J gene	D gene	clone size	V gene
TGTGCCACCAGTGATTTTGGGACTAGCGGGAGGAATGAGCAGTTCTTC	CATSDFGTSGRNEQFF	TRBJ2-1	TRBD2	many	TRBV24-1
TGTGCCAGCAGCTTAAGTCCCTTCGAAGGGACCCAGTACTTC	CASSLSPFEGTQYF	TRBJ2-5	.	.	TRBV7-2
TGCGCCAGCAGCTTGCTTCCGGGGGACGATGAGCAGTTCTTC	CASSLLPGDDEQFF	TRBJ2-1	.	few	TRBV5-1
TGCAGTGCGGAACAGACCCCAGGGGGGGCCAACGTCCTGACTTTC	CSAEQTPGGANVLTF	TRBJ2-6	.	few	TRBV20-1
TGCAGCGTTAAGCGGGAGGTACCGAACACCGGGGAGCTGTTTTTT	CSVKREVPNTGELFF	TRBJ2-2	TRBD2	.	TRBV29-1
TGTACCAGCACGTCCTGGAGCTGGACCCAGTACTTC	CTSTSWSWTQYF	TRBJ2-5	.	.	TRBV6-2/TRBV6-3
TGTGCCAGCAGCTATTGGACAGGGAATGGCTACACCTTC	CASSYWTGNGYTF	TRBJ1-2	TRBD1	.	TRBV12-3/TRBV12-4
TGCGCCAGCAGCTTAGAGAGAAACCTTCTAGCCAAAAACATTCAGTACTTC	CASSLERNLLAKNIQYF	TRBJ2-4	.	.	TRBV4-3
TGTGCCAGCAGCGTACTAGCGGGTAACACAGATACGCAGTATTTT	CASSVLAGNTDTQYF	TRBJ2-3	TRBD2	few	TRBV9
TGTGCCAGCAGCGAGGACAGCCGGGTTGGAAATACGCAGTATTTT	CASSEDSRVGNTQYF	TRBJ2-3	.	.	TRBV9
TGTGCCAGTGCAAGCACCTACTACAATGAGCAGTTCTTC	CASASTYYNEQFF	TRBJ2-1	.	.	TRBV6-1
TGCGCCAGCAGTCTGACTAGCGGACTCTTCGATACGCAGTATTTT	CASSLTSGLFDTQYF	TRBJ2-3	TRBD2	.	TRBV10-1
TGCGCCAGCAGTAGAAGCGGGAGGGGTAATGAGCAGTTCTTC	CASSRSGRGNEQFF	TRBJ2-1	TRBD2	.	TRBV5-1
TGCAGTGGTGGACAGGGGGAGGCCTACGAGCAGTACTTC	CSGGQGEAYEQYF	TRBJ2-7	TRBD1	.	TRBV20-1
TGCAGTGCCATAACTCAGGAATATTTAGCCAAAAACATTCAGTACTTC	CSAITQEYLAKNIQYF	TRBJ2-4	.	.	TRBV20-1
TGTGCCAGCAGTGAATTGGGGGACCACGAGCAGTACTTC	CASSELGDHEQYF	TRBJ2-7	.	.	TRBV25-1
TGTGCCAGCAGTCCCGGGGGATCCACCCTTACACCCCTCCACTTT	CASSPGGSTLTPLHF	TRBJ1-6	.	.	TRBV27
TGTGCCAGCAATGGACAGGGGGTATCCTATGGCTACACCTTC	CASNGQGVSYGYTF	TRBJ1-2	TRBD1	few	TRBV5-6
TGTGCTAGTGGCCGATTCGACAGGGTGAGCCCAGATACGCAGTATTTT	CASGRFDRVSPDTQYF	TRBJ2-3	TRBD1	.	TRBV12-5
TGTGCCAGCGGGAGTTCCTACAATGAGCAGTTCTTC	CASGSSYNEQFF	TRBJ2-1	.	few	TRBV6-5
TGTGCCAGCAGTGGGGGATCACGCTTCTACGAGCAGTACTTC	CASSGGSRFYEQYF	TRBJ2-7	.	.	TRBV27
TGTGCCAGCAGAAGCTTGGGGGCGAGCAATCAGCCCCAGCATTTT	CASRSLGASNQPQHF	TRBJ1-5	.	.	TRBV6-2/TRBV6-3
TGTGCCAGCAGCCGCAAAGGGGGTCCCTACGAGCAGTACTTC	CASSRKGGPYEQYF	TRBJ2-7	.	.	TRBV3-1
TGTGCCAGCAGTGACAGGGGAAATGGGGCCAACGTCCTGACTTTC	CASSDRGNGANVLTF	TRBJ2-6	.	.	TRBV6-4
TGTGCCAGCAGTTTGCAGTCCGAGACCCAGTACTTC	CASSLQSETQYF	TRBJ2-5	.	few	TRBV28
TGTGCCAGCAGCAAACTAGCGGCGACTAAAGAGACCCAGTACTTC	CASSKLAATKETQYF	TRBJ2-5	TRBD2	.	TRBV28
TGTGCCAGCAGCTTGACAGGGCAGTATGGCTACACCTTC	CASSLTGQYGYTF	TRBJ1-2	TRBD1	.	TRBV7-3
TGCGCCAGCAGCTATACAACAGGGTCCTACGAGCAGTACTTC	CASSYTTGSYEQYF	TRBJ2-7	.	.	TRBV5-1
TGTGCCACCAGCTCTAGCGGGAACGGATTTGAGGTTACAGATACGCAGTATTTT	CATSSSGNGFEVTDTQYF	TRBJ2-3	TRBD2	.	TRBV24-1
TGTGCCAGCAGCCTCAATCCGGGGGTTCGACAGCGGGTGTTTTTT	CASSLNPGVRQRVFF	TRBJ1-4	.	.	TRBV3-1
TGCAGCGCCCGACAGGGGGCTGGGAATGAGCAGTTCTTC	CSARQGAGNEQFF	TRBJ2-1	TRBD1	once	TRBV29-1
TGTGCCAGCAGTTTACGACGGTACAATGAGCAGTTCTTC	CASSLRRYNEQFF	TRBJ2-1	.	few	TRBV27
TGTGCCAGCAGCTTCTTGCGGGAAGGCAAAAACATTCAGTACTTC	CASSFLREGKNIQYF	TRBJ2-4	.	.	TRBV5-6
TGTGCCAGCAGCCCCCAGGGCCGGGCGTCCCCCGAGCAGTACTTC	CASSPQGRASPEQYF	TRBJ2-7	.	few	TRBV9
TGCTCCAGCAGCTTGGTTCTAGCGGGAGGCGAGCAGTACTTC	CSSSLVLAGGEQYF	TRBJ2-7	TRBD2	.	TRBV5-1
TGTGCCAGCACCTTAGCGGGAGGGCCCACAGATACGCAGTATTTT	CASTLAGGPTDTQYF	TRBJ2-3	TRBD2	few	TRBV27
TGCAGCGTCCTCCGGGACACTTTACGTACGGGCAATCAGCCCCAGCATTTT	CSVLRDTLRTGNQPQHF	TRBJ1-5	.	.	TRBV29-1
TGTGCCACCAGCAGAGTTATGCAGGGGTCGGAGACCCAGTACTTC	CATSRVMQGSETQYF	TRBJ2-5	.	few	TRBV15
TGTGCCAGCAGCTTAAACCCGGGAGGCGGGCCCGTCTACGAGCAGTACTTC	CASSLNPGGGPVYEQYF	TRBJ2-7	TRBD2	few	TRBV7-3
TGCGCCAGCAGCCCCGGGACTGACACAGATACGCAGTATTTT	CASSPGTDTDTQYF	TRBJ2-3	.	.	TRBV5-1
TGCAGTGCTAGACGGGACAGGGGATCCAACGAGCAGTACTTC	CSARRDRGSNEQYF	TRBJ2-7	TRBD1	.	TRBV20-1
TGTGCCAGCAGTTACGGGCTAGCGGGGGACAATGAGCAGTTCTTC	CASSYGLAGDNEQFF	TRBJ2-1	TRBD2	.	TRBV6-5
TGTGCCAGCAGCCAATACTCACTAGCCGCCGGATTCTACAATGAGCAGTTCTTC	CASSQYSLAAGFYNEQFF	TRBJ2-1	.	.	TRBV3-1
TGTGCCAGCAGTTTAAGGACAGACGCATTTCGGGGCTACACCTTC	CASSLRTDAFRGYTF	TRBJ1-2	.	once	TRBV12-3/TRBV12-4
TGTGCCAGCAGCCAAGATAGGACTAGCAGGTACGAGCAGTACTTC	CASSQDRTSRYEQYF	TRBJ2-7	TRBD2	.	TRBV4-2
TGTGCCATCAGTGCCCCCGGGACTGGTTACAATGAGCAGTACTTC	CAISAPGTGYNEQYF	TRBJ2-5	.	.	TRBV10-3
TGCAGTGCTAGAGATGATGGCTACACCTTC	CSARDDGYTF	TRBJ1-2	.	.	TRBV20-1
TGTGCCAGCAGTTTCGCCAGGGAGTGGGGCTACACCTTC	CASSFAREWGYTF	TRBJ1-2	.	.	TRBV6-2/TRBV6-3
TGCAGTGATAAGGGACCAAGCTCCTACAATGAGCAGTTCTTC	CSDKGPSSYNEQFF	TRBJ2-1	.	.	TRBV20-1
TGCAGTGCTAGAGGTCCCCGGACAGGGGAGGCCTACGAGCAGTACTTC	CSARGPRTGEAYEQYF	TRBJ2-7	TRBD1	.	TRBV20-1
TGTGCCAGCAGCACAGGACTAGCGGGAGGGAACACAGATACGCAGTATTTT	CASSTGLAGGNTDTQYF	TRBJ2-3	TRBD2	.	TRBV5-5
TGTGCCAGCAGCTTAGAACTAGCGGATTCCTACGAGCAGTACTTC	CASSLELADSYEQYF	TRBJ2-7	TRBD2	few	TRBV7-8
TGTGCCAGCAGCTTAGTCCAACTGCCGCAGTATTTT	CASSLVQLPQYF	TRBJ2-3	.	.	TRBV7-9
TGCAGTGCTCATCCGCCAGGGGTCTCCTATGGCTACACCTTC	CSAHPPGVSYGYTF	TRBJ1-2	.	.	TRBV20-1
TGCAGTGCTAGAGTTTTTGGCGGGGGACAGTACTACAATGAGCAGTTCTTC	CSARVFGGGQYYNEQFF	TRBJ2-1	.	.	TRBV20-1